This entry describes one T cell receptor beta chain. The data are from a study of OX40 agonist ivuxolimab in advanced cancers. The protocol was immunoSEQ multiplex PCR, while the TCRdb copy is restricted to in-frame clones and leaves out a portion. The table shows tens of thousands of clones, with roughly 83% occurring only once. The sequence was collected from an adult with an advanced solid tumor such as melanoma, head and neck, liver or kidney cancer. This sample comprised CD4+ or CD8+ T cells sorted from blood, obtained in a trial of the OX40 agonist ivuxolimab.

CDR3 sequence: CASSLGFKGTSSYEQYF. For the CDR3, the DNA is TGTGCCAGCAGCCTGGGCTTTAAAGGAACCAGCTCCTACGAGCAGTACTTC. V usage is TRBV7-9 and J usage is TRBJ2-7; D not resolved. Germline CDR1 is SEHNR and CDR2 is FQNEAQ (reference sequence). V lost 5 bases and J lost 0, with 20 bases in between. The CDR3 totals 17 residues.